This T cell receptor beta chain emerged from a study of vaccination effects on CD4 cells after COVID-19. About the study: Sampling occurred a median 72 days post second dose, range 14 to 241. The study, taken as a whole, reports: Clonal contraction was marked in infection- and vaccine-induced clones late after vaccination.

Antigen-specific CD4+ T cells expanded by the ViraFEST assay with viral peptide pools were then sequenced. Cells that had been cultured for approximately eleven days were the source of isolated CD4+ T cells. The vaccine given was either BNT162b2 or mRNA-1273, in two doses. PBMC were cultured at around 2 million per well with about 10 IU/ml IL-2 and approximately 10 ug/ml peptides. The CDR3 runs 11 residues. Deletions cut 3 bases from V and 7 bases from J, with 8 bases between. Germline CDR1 reads SGHRS; CDR2 reads YFSETQ. Worth noting for this clone: Its antigen remains unknown.

Sequencing was performed with immunoSEQ multiplex PCR; in TCRdb, only in-frame clones are kept and a portion is missing. The repertoire holds 25,000 to 30,000 clones, with 74% as singletons. This chain connects TRBV5-1 to TRBJ2-7; D is unclear. The clonotype was recovered from a human donor who received a COVID-19 vaccine. The specimen comprised CD4+ T cells from PBMCs cultured with HCoV-OC43 spike peptides, sampled after COVID-19 vaccination. The subset denotes: HCoV-OC43 spike overlapping peptide pool stimulation. The CDR3 region has the DNA TGCGCCAGCAGCTCAGAGGTTGAGCAGTACTTC. Translated: CASSSEVEQYF.